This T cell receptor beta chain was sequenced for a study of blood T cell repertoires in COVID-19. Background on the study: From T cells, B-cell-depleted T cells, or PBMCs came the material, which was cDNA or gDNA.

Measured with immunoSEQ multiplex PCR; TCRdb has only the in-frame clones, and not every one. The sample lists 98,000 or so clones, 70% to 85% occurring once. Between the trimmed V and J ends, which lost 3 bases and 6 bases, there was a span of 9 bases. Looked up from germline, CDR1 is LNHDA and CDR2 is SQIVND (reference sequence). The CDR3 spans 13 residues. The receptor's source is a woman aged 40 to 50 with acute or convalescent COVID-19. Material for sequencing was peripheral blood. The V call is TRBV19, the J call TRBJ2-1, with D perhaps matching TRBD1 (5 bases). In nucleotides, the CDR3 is TGTGCCAGTAGTATCCCAGGGCTCAATGAGCAGTTCTTC. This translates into CASSIPGLNEQFF.